This is a list of T cell receptor beta chains from one sample in a study of T-cell reconstitution after alpha-beta-depleted transplantation in children. TCRdb reprocessed the PCR reads via MiXCR and lists one record per CDR3 protein. The table lists some 300,000 distinct CDR3 sequences, 10% of them singletons. The sequencing used PBMCs, collected before TCRalphabeta/CD19-depleted stem cell transplant. Source of these receptors: a boy less than two years old with acute myeloid leukemia, due to receive a stem cell transplant. The CDR3 runs from the conserved cysteine through the conserved F or W. Each record gives: V gene, J gene, clone size, D gene, CDR3 DNA, CDR3 protein. D genes are given only for firm matches. Expanded clones get a size class; other rows say once, few or many, or leave the size out.

TRBV29-1,TRBJ2-1,few,NA,TGCAGCGTTGAGGTCCTTCGTATCGGCTCCTACAATGAGCAGTTCTTC,CSVEVLRIGSYNEQFF
TRBV12-3/TRBV12-4,TRBJ2-3,many,NA,TGTGCCAGCAGCTCCCCAGATACGCAGTATTTT,CASSSPDTQYF
TRBV3-1,TRBJ1-6,NA,TRBD1,TGTGCCAGCAGCCCGGGACAGGGATATAATTCACCCCTCCACTTT,CASSPGQGYNSPLHF
TRBV6-1,TRBJ2-7,many,TRBD2,TGTGCCAGCAGGAGAGCGGGAGGCGCTTACGAGCAGTACTTC,CASRRAGGAYEQYF
TRBV28,TRBJ2-7,many,NA,TGTGCCAGCAGTCCCCAGGACGAGCAGTACTTC,CASSPQDEQYF
TRBV3-1,TRBJ2-4,many,NA,TGTGCCAGCAGCCAAGATCCTGGAGGGTCCGCCAAAAACATTCAGTACTTC,CASSQDPGGSAKNIQYF
TRBV12-3/TRBV12-4,TRBJ2-7,many,TRBD2,TGTGCCAGCAGTTTAGAACTAGCGGGGAGCTACGAGCAGTACTTC,CASSLELAGSYEQYF
TRBV5-1,TRBJ1-5,many,NA,TGCGCCAGCAGCTTGGAAGGCGGACAGTATCAGCCCCAGCATTTT,CASSLEGGQYQPQHF
TRBV29-1,TRBJ2-3,NA,TRBD1,TGCAGCGCCTGTCTGGACAGGGAGCAAGATACGCAGTATTTT,CSACLDREQDTQYF
TRBV28,TRBJ2-3,many,NA,TGTGCCAGCACCCACCGGAGGGAAAGCACAGATACGCAGTATTTT,CASTHRRESTDTQYF
TRBV12-3/TRBV12-4,TRBJ2-1,NA,NA,TGTGCCAGCAGTGGGAATGAGCGGTTCTTC,CASSGNERFF
TRBV28,TRBJ2-5,many,NA,TGTGCCAGCAGTTTTTGGGGGGAGACCCAGTACTTC,CASSFWGETQYF
TRBV4-2,TRBJ2-3,many,TRBD1,TGTGCCAGCAGCCAAGGACCGGGACAGGTCCCGGGTACGCAGTATTTT,CASSQGPGQVPGTQYF
TRBV4-3,TRBJ2-4,many,NA,TGCGCCAGCAGCCAAGCAATACTAGCCAAAAACATTCAGTACTTC,CASSQAILAKNIQYF
TRBV20-1,TRBJ1-5,many,TRBD1,TGCAGTGCTAGCGGCCAGGGGGCTGCTCAGCCCCAGCATTTT,CSASGQGAAQPQHF
TRBV7-3,TRBJ2-2,many,NA,TGTGCCAGCAGCTCCTCTGAGGGCGGTATCGGGGAGCTGTTTTTT,CASSSSEGGIGELFF
TRBV6-1,TRBJ2-2,many,NA,TGTGCCAGCGGAATACAGGGGGGGACCGGGGAGCTGTTTTTT,CASGIQGGTGELFF
TRBV7-3,TRBJ2-1,many,TRBD1,TGTGCCAGCAGCTTAACTCCGGGACAGGGCTATGAGCAGTTCTTC,CASSLTPGQGYEQFF
TRBV27,TRBJ2-1,many,NA,TGTGCCAGCAGTTCAGGGGTCGCATACAATGAGCAGTTCTTC,CASSSGVAYNEQFF
TRBV20-1,TRBJ2-2,few,NA,TGCAGTGCTAGAGATCCCCTCCTCGCGAACACCGGGGAGCTGTTTTTT,CSARDPLLANTGELFF
TRBV7-9,TRBJ1-1,many,NA,TGTGCCAGCAGCTTAGGTGGGGGGGCGGGGAACACTGAAGCTTTCTTT,CASSLGGGAGNTEAFF
TRBV7-3,TRBJ2-1,many,NA,TGTGCCAGCAGCATAGGAGACAGTCTAACGGGCCCTGTGGACAATGAGCAGTTCTTC,CASSIGDSLTGPVDNEQFF
TRBV10-3,TRBJ2-5,many,TRBD2,TGTGCCATCAAGGGCGGGGGCCAAGAGACCCAGTACTTC,CAIKGGGQETQYF
TRBV3-1,TRBJ2-5,few,NA,TGTGCCAGCAGCCACTCAAGGAAGGGGGGAAACGAGACCCAGTACTTC,CASSHSRKGGNETQYF
TRBV5-1,TRBJ2-1,many,NA,TGCGCCAGCAGCTTGGGATTTGCAGGGGCGATTGGCTCCTACAATGAGCAGTTCTTC,CASSLGFAGAIGSYNEQFF
TRBV18,TRBJ1-4,many,NA,TGTGCCAGCTCACCAGTAGTCCCCCCGTCGGATGAAAAACTGTTTTTT,CASSPVVPPSDEKLFF
TRBV7-2,TRBJ2-3,NA,TRBD2,TGTGCCAGCAGCCGACCGGGACTAGCGGCCCCCAATGCGGCATTT,CASSRPGLAAPNAAF
TRBV7-2,TRBJ1-5,many,NA,TGTGCCAGCAGCTTAGCCAGGGGCGGGCAGCCCCAGCATTTT,CASSLARGGQPQHF
TRBV3-1,TRBJ1-1,many,TRBD1,TGTGCCAGCAGTCAACAGGGGGCTGGGACTGAAGCTTTCTTT,CASSQQGAGTEAFF
TRBV19,TRBJ1-5,few,TRBD1,TGTGCCACCACTTCGGGACAGCTGGTAAATCAGCCCCAGCATTTT,CATTSGQLVNQPQHF
TRBV27,TRBJ2-3,NA,NA,TGTGCCAGCAGTTTCGAAGGGGGAGAGGGGGTGGCTAATACGCAGTATTTT,CASSFEGGEGVANTQYF
TRBV24-1,TRBJ2-2,NA,TRBD2,TGTGCCACCAGTGATTTTACAGTTAAGAGGGAGGGCCCGGTCCGCACCGGGGAGCTGTTTTTT,CATSDFTVKREGPVRTGELFF
TRBV5-1,TRBJ2-3,many,NA,TGCGCCAGCAGCTTGGGTGTCTCTAGCACAGATACGCAGTATTTT,CASSLGVSSTDTQYF
TRBV12-3/TRBV12-4,TRBJ2-3,many,TRBD1,TGTGCCAGCATTAGGACAGGGCTGGGGGATACGCAGTATTTT,CASIRTGLGDTQYF
TRBV7-3,TRBJ2-7,many,NA,TGTGCCAGCAGCTTAACCGGGGATCACTACGAGCAGTACTTC,CASSLTGDHYEQYF
TRBV5-1,TRBJ2-2,many,NA,TGCGCCAGCAGCTGGGAACCTTGGGGGACCGGGGAGCTGTTTTTT,CASSWEPWGTGELFF